The source of this T cell receptor (beta chain) is a study of blood T cells in healthy people across ages. Overall study context: Template-switching capture recovered about one barcoded beta molecule per two T cells. Study observations and caveats: Naive T cell percentage by flow cytometry tracked strongly with beta diversity.

Sample-barcoded 5' priming and a J-beta primer mix drove a second PCR of about 6 to 12 cycles. TCRdb independently ran MiXCR on the 5' RACE reads; one entry per CDR3 protein. The sample has roughly 1,300,000 distinct CDR3 sequences, almost 60% seen once; the top ten hold 5% to 7%. Regarding this clonotype: Its antigen is still unknown.

Germline-derived CDR1 and CDR2 are MNHEY and SMNVEV (reference sequence). Trimming took 5 bases from V and 9 from J, leaving 17 bases between them. This CDR3 contains 14 residues. The chain is built from TRBV27 and TRBJ2-1, with D possibly being TRBD2 (6 bases). The sequence derives from a man aged 18 to 30 in good health. The sequenced sample was blood. The CDR3 here is CASSLLASFGEQFF. The CDR3 region has the DNA TGTGCCAGCAGTCTCCTAGCGAGTTTCGGTGAGCAGTTCTTC.